A selection of T cell receptor beta chains follows, all from one sample in a study of shared clonotypes between healthy human individuals. Sequenced by immunoSEQ multiplex PCR; TCRdb stores in-frame clones only, minus some. Among around 1.5 million clones, 95% to 99% were seen once, and the ten largest hold roughly 0.4%. The sequenced sample consisted of naive CD4+ T cells sorted from blood. The receptors originated from a man aged 25-45 years in good health. The CDR3 runs from the conserved cysteine through the conserved F or W. The order of the fields is D gene, J gene, V gene, clone size, CDR3 protein, CDR3 DNA. A D gene is named only where the DNA matches it firmly. A clone size is listed for some rows: how often the clone was seen (once, few, many), or a class if it is expanded.

TRBD1,TRBJ2-2,TRBV7-7,-,CASSRDSNTGELFF,TGTGCTAGCAGCCGGGACAGTAACACCGGGGAGCTGTTTTTT
TRBD2,TRBJ2-2,TRBV6-1,once,CASSAKSAGRNTGELFF,TGTGCCAGCAGTGCAAAATCAGCGGGGAGGAACACCGGGGAGCTGTTTTTT
TRBD2,TRBJ2-1,TRBV7-9,-,CASSLRGVLRHNEQFF,TGTGCCAGCAGCCTCCGGGGGGTTCTTAGGCACAATGAGCAGTTCTTC
-,TRBJ2-3,TRBV6-6,-,CASSVRASSTDTQYF,TGTGCCAGCAGCGTACGGGCCAGCTCCACAGATACGCAGTATTTT
-,TRBJ2-3,TRBV6-6,-,CASVRRDTDTQYF,TGTGCCAGTGTAAGGAGGGACACAGATACGCAGTATTTT
-,TRBJ2-1,TRBV25-1,-,CASSSPLPSYNEQFF,TGTGCCAGCAGTAGCCCTCTACCCTCCTACAATGAGCAGTTCTTC
-,TRBJ1-4,TRBV5-1,-,CASSFLGAPNEKLFF,TGCGCCAGCAGCTTCCTAGGAGCGCCTAATGAAAAACTGTTTTTT
TRBD2,TRBJ2-2,TRBV28,-,CASRGLAGRGTNTGELFF,TGTGCCAGCAGGGGACTAGCGGGCCGGGGGACGAACACCGGGGAGCTGTTTTTT
-,TRBJ2-5,TRBV30,-,CAWTPPHQETQYF,TGTGCCTGGACCCCTCCCCACCAAGAGACCCAGTACTTC
-,TRBJ2-5,TRBV6-6,-,CASNGHQYQETQYF,TGTGCCAGCAATGGACACCAGTACCAAGAGACCCAGTACTTC
-,TRBJ2-1,TRBV18,-,CASSPPNALRNEQFF,TGTGCCAGCTCACCACCGAACGCCTTGCGGAATGAGCAGTTCTTC
-,TRBJ2-1,TRBV11-3,-,CASSGGSYNEQFF,TGTGCCAGCAGCGGGGGCTCCTACAATGAGCAGTTCTTC